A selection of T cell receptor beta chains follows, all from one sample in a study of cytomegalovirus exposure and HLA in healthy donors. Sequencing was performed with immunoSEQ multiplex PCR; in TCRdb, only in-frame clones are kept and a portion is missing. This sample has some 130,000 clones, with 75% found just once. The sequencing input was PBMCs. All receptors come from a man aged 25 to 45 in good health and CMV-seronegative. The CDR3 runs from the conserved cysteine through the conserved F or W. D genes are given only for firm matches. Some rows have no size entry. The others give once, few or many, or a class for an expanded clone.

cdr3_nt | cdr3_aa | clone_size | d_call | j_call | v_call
TGTGCCAGCAGGGAACCAGGGGAAACCTACACCTTC | CASREPGETYTF | - | - | TRBJ1-2 | TRBV9
TGCAGCGTTACTAGACAGGGTGGGCACTACGAGCAGTACTTC | CSVTRQGGHYEQYF | - | TRBD1 | TRBJ2-7 | TRBV29-1
TGTGCCAGCAGCAACCGACAGGGGCTCGGTCAGCCCCAGCATTTT | CASSNRQGLGQPQHF | - | TRBD1 | TRBJ1-5 | TRBV7-2
TGTGCCAGCAACCCCGACAGGGGTTTAACTGAAGCTTTCTTT | CASNPDRGLTEAFF | - | TRBD1 | TRBJ1-1 | TRBV6-1
TGCGCCAGCAGCCAACTAATCAGGGAAACTACCTTCAACTCCTACGAGCAGTACTTC | CASSQLIRETTFNSYEQYF | - | - | TRBJ2-7 | TRBV4-1
TGTGCCAGCAGTGTAGGACTCGGGCTAGCGGTAACAGATACGCAGTATTTT | CASSVGLGLAVTDTQYF | - | TRBD2 | TRBJ2-3 | TRBV6-1
TGTGCCAGCAGTAGAGGGGACAGGGGGCCTAATGAAAAACTGTTTTTT | CASSRGDRGPNEKLFF | once | TRBD1 | TRBJ1-4 | TRBV27
TGTGCCAGCAGTTTATCGAAGGGGGGGTTACCTGGAAACACCATATATTTT | CASSLSKGGLPGNTIYF | - | - | TRBJ1-3 | TRBV27
TGTGCCAGCAGCTTGCAGGGTGATTCACCCCTCCACTTT | CASSLQGDSPLHF | few | - | TRBJ1-6 | TRBV11-2
TGTGCCAGCAGCCTTACAGGGATACTTACTGAAAAACTGTTTTTT | CASSLTGILTEKLFF | once | - | TRBJ1-4 | TRBV7-2
TGTGCCAGTAGTATAGACTGGGAGGACACTGAAGCTTTCTTT | CASSIDWEDTEAFF | - | - | TRBJ1-1 | TRBV19
TGTGCCAGCAGTCTGGAGGGAACAGATACGCAGTATTTT | CASSLEGTDTQYF | - | - | TRBJ2-3 | TRBV2
TGTGCCAGCAGTGAAGGGGACAGGGCTGGAAACACCATATATTTT | CASSEGDRAGNTIYF | - | TRBD1 | TRBJ1-3 | TRBV6-1
TGTGCCAGCTCACAAGGGGTCACTGAAGCTTTCTTT | CASSQGVTEAFF | - | - | TRBJ1-1 | TRBV18
TGTGCCAGCAGTTTTCAGGGTGGCACTGAAGCTTTCTTT | CASSFQGGTEAFF | - | - | TRBJ1-1 | TRBV28
TGCGCCAGCAGCTTGTATCCAGGGGAAAATGAAAAACTGTTTTTT | CASSLYPGENEKLFF | - | - | TRBJ1-4 | TRBV5-1
TGTGCCAGCAGCTTAGGAGGGACAGGGGATAATGAGCAGTTCTTC | CASSLGGTGDNEQFF | - | TRBD1 | TRBJ2-1 | TRBV11-3
TGTGCCAGCAGTTTGGGACTAGCGATCTCCTACAATGAGCAGTTCTTC | CASSLGLAISYNEQFF | once | TRBD2 | TRBJ2-1 | TRBV27
TGCGCCAGCAGCTCGGAGGTAGCAACTAATGAAAAACTGTTTTTT | CASSSEVATNEKLFF | once | - | TRBJ1-4 | TRBV5-1
TGTGCCAGCAGCCTTACTAGCGGGAAGTGGGATGAGCAGTTCTTC | CASSLTSGKWDEQFF | once | TRBD2 | TRBJ2-1 | TRBV7-9
TGCGCCAGCAGCCAACCAGGGAAGAGGAGCAATCAGCCCCAGCATTTT | CASSQPGKRSNQPQHF | - | - | TRBJ1-5 | TRBV4-1